This TCR beta chain was sequenced during a study of blood T cell repertoires in COVID-19. Patients from Seattle were sampled longitudinally, starting during active infection. TCRdb's table, derived via immunoSEQ multiplex PCR, lists solely in-frame clones and lacks some. The sample contains approximately 200,000 clones, 80% to 90% of which appear only once. Germline V gene data show CDR1 as SQVTM and CDR2 as ANQGSEA. CDR3 size: 14 residues. The V end was cut by 3 bases, the J end by 6 bases, with 15 bases between. The sequence derives from an elderly woman with COVID-19, enrolled during active disease. This rearrangement joins TRBV29-1 to TRBJ2-1; D unclear. The sequenced sample was peripheral blood. CDR3 sequence reads: CSVDPVSYSNEQFF. The CDR3 DNA sequence: TGCAGCGTTGACCCGGTCTCCTATAGCAATGAGCAGTTCTTC.